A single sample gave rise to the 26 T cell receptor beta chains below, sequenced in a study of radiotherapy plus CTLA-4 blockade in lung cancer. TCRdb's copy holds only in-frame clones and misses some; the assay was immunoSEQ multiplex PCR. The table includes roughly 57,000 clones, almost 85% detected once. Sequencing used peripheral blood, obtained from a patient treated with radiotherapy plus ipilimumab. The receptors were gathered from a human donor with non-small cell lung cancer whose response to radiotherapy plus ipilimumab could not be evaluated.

The CDR3 DNA is TGTGCCAGCAGCTTCTCCGGGGAGGACTATGGCTACACCTTC. It codes for CASSFSGEDYGYTF. The chain has TRBV5-4 and TRBJ1-2; no clear D. V was trimmed by 2 bases and J by 3 bases, leaving 11 bases between them. This CDR3 spans 14 amino acids. Germline V gene lookup returns CDR1 SGHNT and CDR2 YYREEE (reference sequence).

Written as DNA, the CDR3 is TGTGCCAGCAGCTTAGTCGACAGCCCGAACACTGAAGCTTTCTTT. Protein product: CASSLVDSPNTEAFF. This chain links TRBV7-2 with TRBJ1-1; a weak D match, TRBD1 (5 bases). Germline lookup yields CDR1 SGHTA and CDR2 FQGNSA. CDR3 size: 15 residues. Trimming took off 1 base at V and 1 base at J, with 10 bases between the two ends.

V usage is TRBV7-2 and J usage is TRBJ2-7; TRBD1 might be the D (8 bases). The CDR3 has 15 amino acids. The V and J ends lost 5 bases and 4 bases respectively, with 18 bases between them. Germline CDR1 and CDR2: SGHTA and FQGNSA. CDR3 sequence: CASSPRQGRGYEQYF. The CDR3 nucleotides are TGTGCCAGCAGCCCACGACAGGGGCGGGGGTACGAGCAGTACTTC.

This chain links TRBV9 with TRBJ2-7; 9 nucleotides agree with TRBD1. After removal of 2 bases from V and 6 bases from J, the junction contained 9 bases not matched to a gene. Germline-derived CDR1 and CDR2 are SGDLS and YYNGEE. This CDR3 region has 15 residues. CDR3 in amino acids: CASSVGWTGAGEQYF. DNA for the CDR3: TGTGCCAGCAGCGTCGGTTGGACAGGGGCGGGCGAGCAGTACTTC.

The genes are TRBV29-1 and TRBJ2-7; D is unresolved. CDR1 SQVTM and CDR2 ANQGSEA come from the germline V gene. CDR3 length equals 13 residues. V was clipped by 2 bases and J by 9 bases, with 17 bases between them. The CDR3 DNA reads TGCAGCGTTGAACCTTACTCCGAAAAAGTGCAGTACTTC. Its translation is CSVEPYSEKVQYF.

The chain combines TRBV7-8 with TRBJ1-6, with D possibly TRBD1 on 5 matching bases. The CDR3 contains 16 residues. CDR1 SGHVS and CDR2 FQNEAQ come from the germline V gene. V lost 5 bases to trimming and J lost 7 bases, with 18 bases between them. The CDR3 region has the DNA TGTGCCAGCAGCGCTCGCCGGGACTTTATCAATTCACCCCTCCACTTT. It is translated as CASSARRDFINSPLHF.

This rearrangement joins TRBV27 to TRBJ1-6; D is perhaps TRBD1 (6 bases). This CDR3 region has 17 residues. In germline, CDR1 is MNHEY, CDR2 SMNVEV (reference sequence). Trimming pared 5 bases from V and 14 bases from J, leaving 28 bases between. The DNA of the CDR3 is TGTGCCAGCAGTCATTCTACCTCAGGGGCTGTTCGGATAGCCCTCCACTTT. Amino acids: CASSHSTSGAVRIALHF.

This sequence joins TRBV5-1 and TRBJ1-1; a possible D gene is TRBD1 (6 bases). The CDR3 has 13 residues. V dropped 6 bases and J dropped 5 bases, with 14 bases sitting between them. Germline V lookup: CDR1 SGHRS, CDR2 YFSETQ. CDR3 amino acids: CASMASTGTEAFF. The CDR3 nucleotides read TGCGCCAGCATGGCCAGCACAGGGACTGAAGCTTTCTTT.

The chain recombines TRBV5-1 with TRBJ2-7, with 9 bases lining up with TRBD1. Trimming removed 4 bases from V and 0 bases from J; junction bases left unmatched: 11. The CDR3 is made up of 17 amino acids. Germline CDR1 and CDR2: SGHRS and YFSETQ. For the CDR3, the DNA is TGCGCCAGCAGCCCCCTAGGGACAGGGTCGAGCTCCTACGAGCAGTACTTC. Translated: CASSPLGTGSSSYEQYF.

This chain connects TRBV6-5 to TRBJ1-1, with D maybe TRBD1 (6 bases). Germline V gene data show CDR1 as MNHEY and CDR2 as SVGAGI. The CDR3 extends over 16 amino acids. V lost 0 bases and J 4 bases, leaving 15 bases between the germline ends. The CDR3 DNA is TGTGCCAGCAGTTACTCGACGGGACAAAGGGGCACTGAAGCTTTCTTT. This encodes CASSYSTGQRGTEAFF.

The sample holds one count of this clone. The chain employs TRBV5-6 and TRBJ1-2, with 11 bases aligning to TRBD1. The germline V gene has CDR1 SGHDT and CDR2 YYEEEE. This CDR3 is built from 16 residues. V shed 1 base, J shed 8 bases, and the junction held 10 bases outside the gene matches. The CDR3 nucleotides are TGTGCCAGCAGCTTGTTAGGGACAGGGGGTGCCGGGGGCTACACCTTC. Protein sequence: CASSLLGTGGAGGYTF. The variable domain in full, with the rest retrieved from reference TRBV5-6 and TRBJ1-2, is DAGVTQSPTHLIKTRGQQVTLRCSPKSGHDTVSWYQQALGQGPQFIFQYYEEEERQRGNFPDRFSGHQFPNYSSELNVNALLLGDSALYLCASSLLGTGGAGGYTFGSGTRLTVV.

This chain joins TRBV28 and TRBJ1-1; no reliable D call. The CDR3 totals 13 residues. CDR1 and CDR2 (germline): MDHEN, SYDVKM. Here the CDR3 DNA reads TGTGCTGCCCTGGCCCTTATGAACACTGAAGCTTTCTTT. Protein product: CAALALMNTEAFF.

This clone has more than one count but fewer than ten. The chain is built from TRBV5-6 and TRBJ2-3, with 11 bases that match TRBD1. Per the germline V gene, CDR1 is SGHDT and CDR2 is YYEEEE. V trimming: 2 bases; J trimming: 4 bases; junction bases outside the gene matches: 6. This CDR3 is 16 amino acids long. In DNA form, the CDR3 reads TGTGCCAGCAGCTTACCGGGACAGGGGGGCCCAGATACGCAGTATTTT. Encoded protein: CASSLPGQGGPDTQYF.

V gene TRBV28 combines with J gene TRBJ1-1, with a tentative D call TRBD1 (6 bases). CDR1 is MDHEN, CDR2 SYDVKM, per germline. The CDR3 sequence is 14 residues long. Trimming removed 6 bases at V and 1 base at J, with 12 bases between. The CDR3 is CASRLQGSNTEAFF. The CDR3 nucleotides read TGTGCCAGCAGGCTGCAGGGGTCGAACACTGAAGCTTTCTTT.

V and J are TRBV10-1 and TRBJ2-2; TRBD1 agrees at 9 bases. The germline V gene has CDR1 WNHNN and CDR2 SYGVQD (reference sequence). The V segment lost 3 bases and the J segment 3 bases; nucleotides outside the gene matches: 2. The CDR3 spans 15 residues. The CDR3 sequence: CASSERQGDTGELFF. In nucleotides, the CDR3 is TGCGCCAGCAGTGAAAGACAGGGGGACACCGGGGAGCTGTTTTTT.

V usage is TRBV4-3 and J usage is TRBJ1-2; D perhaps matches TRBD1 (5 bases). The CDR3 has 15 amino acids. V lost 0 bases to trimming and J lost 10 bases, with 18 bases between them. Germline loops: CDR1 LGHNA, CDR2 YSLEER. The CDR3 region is CASSQESGRVGYYTF. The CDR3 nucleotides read TGCGCCAGCAGCCAAGAGTCTGGCAGGGTCGGATACTACACCTTC.

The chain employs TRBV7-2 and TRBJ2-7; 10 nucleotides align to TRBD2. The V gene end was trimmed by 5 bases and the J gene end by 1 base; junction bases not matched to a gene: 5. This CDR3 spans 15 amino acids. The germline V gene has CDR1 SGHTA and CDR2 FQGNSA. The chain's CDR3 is CASSPGLAPSYEQYF. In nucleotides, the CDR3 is TGTGCCAGCAGCCCGGGACTAGCGCCTTCCTACGAGCAGTACTTC.

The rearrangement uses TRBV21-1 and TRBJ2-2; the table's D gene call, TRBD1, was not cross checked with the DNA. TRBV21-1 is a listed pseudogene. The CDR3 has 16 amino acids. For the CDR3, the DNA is TGTGCCAGCAGAACTAAGACAGGGGACGACACCGGGGAGCTGTTTTTT. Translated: CASRTKTGDDTGELFF.

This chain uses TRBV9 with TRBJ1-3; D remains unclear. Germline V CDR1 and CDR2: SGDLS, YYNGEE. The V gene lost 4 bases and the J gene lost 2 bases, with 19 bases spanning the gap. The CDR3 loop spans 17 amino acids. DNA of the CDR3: TGTGCCAGCAGCTTGAGCGGTCAGGCGCTCCCTGGAAACACCATATATTTT. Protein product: CASSLSGQALPGNTIYF.

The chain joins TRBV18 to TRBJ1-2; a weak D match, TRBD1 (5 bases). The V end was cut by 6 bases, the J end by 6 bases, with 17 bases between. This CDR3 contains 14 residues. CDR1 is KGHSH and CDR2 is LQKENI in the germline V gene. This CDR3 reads CASSFGQLKDGYTF. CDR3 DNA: TGTGCCAGCTCTTTCGGACAACTGAAGGATGGCTACACCTTC.

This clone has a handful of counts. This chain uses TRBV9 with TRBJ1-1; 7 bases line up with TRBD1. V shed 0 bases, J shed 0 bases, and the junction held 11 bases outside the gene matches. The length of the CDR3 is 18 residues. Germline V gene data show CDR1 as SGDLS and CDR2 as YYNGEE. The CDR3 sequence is CASSVEVGRTGVNTEAFF. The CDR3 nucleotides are TGTGCCAGCAGCGTAGAGGTCGGGAGAACAGGGGTGAACACTGAAGCTTTCTTT. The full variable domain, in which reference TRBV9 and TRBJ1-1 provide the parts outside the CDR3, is DSGVTQTPKHLITATGQRVTLRCSPRSGDLSVYWYQQSLDQGLQFLIQYYNGEERAKGNILERFSAQQFPDLHSELNLSSLELGDSALYFCASSVEVGRTGVNTEAFFGQGTRLTVV.

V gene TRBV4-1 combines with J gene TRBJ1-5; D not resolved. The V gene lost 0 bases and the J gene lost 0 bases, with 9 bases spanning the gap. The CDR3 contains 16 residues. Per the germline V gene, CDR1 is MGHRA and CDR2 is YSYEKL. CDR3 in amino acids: CASSQDYSYSNQPQHF. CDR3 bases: TGCGCCAGCAGCCAAGATTACAGTTATAGCAATCAGCCCCAGCATTTT.

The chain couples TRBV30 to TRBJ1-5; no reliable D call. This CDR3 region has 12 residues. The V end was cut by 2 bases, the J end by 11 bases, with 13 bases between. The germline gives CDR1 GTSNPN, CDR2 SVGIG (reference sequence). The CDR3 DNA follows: TGTGCCTGGAGTAACCCCCCGCCGGCCCAGCATTTT. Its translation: CAWSNPPPAQHF.

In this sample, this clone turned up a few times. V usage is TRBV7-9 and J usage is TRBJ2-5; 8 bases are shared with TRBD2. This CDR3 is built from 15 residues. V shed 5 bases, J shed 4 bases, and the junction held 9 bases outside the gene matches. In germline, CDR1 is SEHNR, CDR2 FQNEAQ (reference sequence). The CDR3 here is CASSPWELAGETQYF. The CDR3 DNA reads TGTGCCAGCAGCCCCTGGGAGCTAGCGGGAGAGACCCAGTACTTC. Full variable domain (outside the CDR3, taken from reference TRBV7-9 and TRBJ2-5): DTGVSQNPRHKITKRGQNVTFRCDPISEHNRLYWYRQTLGQGPEFLTYFQNEAQLEKSRLLSDRFSAERPKGSFSTLEIQRTEQGDSAMYLCASSPWELAGETQYFGPGTRLLVL.

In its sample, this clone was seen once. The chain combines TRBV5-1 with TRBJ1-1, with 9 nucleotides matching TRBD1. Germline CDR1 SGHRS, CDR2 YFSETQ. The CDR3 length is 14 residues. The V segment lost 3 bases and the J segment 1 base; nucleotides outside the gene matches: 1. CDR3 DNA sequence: TGCGCCAGCAGCTGGGGACAGGGGAACACTGAAGCTTTCTTT. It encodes CASSWGQGNTEAFF. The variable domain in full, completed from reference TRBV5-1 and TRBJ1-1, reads KAGVTQTPRYLIKTRGQQVTLSCSPISGHRSVSWYQQTPGQGLQFLFEYFSETQRNKGNFPGRFSGRQFSNSRSEMNVSTLELGDSALYLCASSWGQGNTEAFFGQGTRLTVV.

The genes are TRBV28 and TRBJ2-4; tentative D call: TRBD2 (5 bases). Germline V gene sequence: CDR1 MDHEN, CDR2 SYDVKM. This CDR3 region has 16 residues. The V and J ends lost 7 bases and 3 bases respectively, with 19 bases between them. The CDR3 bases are TGTGCCAGCAATCTAGGGTCCGCGGGTTTCAAAAACATTCAGTACTTC. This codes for CASNLGSAGFKNIQYF.